This TCR beta chain was retrieved from a study of shared clonotypes between healthy human individuals. Some clones are missing from TCRdb's copy, which holds only in-frame ones; the method was immunoSEQ multiplex PCR. The table includes a few hundred thousand clones, 95% detected once. Germline V lookup: CDR1 SEHNR, CDR2 FQNEAQ (reference sequence). V shed 5 bases and J shed 7 bases, with 14 bases lying between them. This CDR3 has 13 residues. CD45RO-negative CD8 cells positively selected for CCR7 made up the naive population, which excluded terminally differentiated effector memory CD45RA+ cells. Donors were healthy HIV-negative adults without recently reported acute infections or vaccinations.

This TCR was recovered from a woman aged 30 to 39 in good health. Specimen: naive CD8+ T cells sorted from blood. The J gene is TRBJ1-1, the V gene TRBV7-9; no firm D call. CDR3 sequence: CASSPDLLSEAFF. The CDR3 DNA is TGTGCCAGCAGCCCGGACTTGTTAAGTGAAGCTTTCTTT. The full variable domain, rest sourced from reference TRBV7-9 and TRBJ1-1, is DTGVSQNPRHKITKRGQNVTFRCDPISEHNRLYWYRQTLGQGPEFLTYFQNEAQLEKSRLLSDRFSAERPKGSFSTLEIQRTEQGDSAMYLCASSPDLLSEAFFGQGTRLTVV.